The entry below gives a single T cell receptor beta chain sequence along with its context. Antigen: not known. Sequence at one end of the junction differs from germline and may be a read error. This CDR3 comprises 15 residues. Germline lookup yields CDR1 LNHNV and CDR2 YYDKDF (reference sequence). Multiplex PCR amplified the TCR beta CDR3 region. Its first round ran for roughly 10 cycles with 32 V and 13 J primers. A single record per CDR3 protein comes from TCRdb applying MiXCR to the multiplex PCR reads. The sample lists approximately 4,500 distinct CDR3 sequences; approximately 25% were seen once. Template was bulk tumor genomic DNA, about 600 ng per sample. Taken during surgery, several biopsies per primary tumor were spaced as far apart as possible within the tumor mass. Enrolled patients presented with newly diagnosed, previously untreated non-small cell lung cancer and underwent curative surgery.

The data were taken from a study of immune heterogeneity within non-small cell lung tumors. The wider study: Tumors were classified as 4 squamous cell carcinomas, around nine non-squamous carcinomas and 1 not otherwise specified. Study-wide points: Recurrence of the same dominant CDR3 beta clonotypes was seen across tumor sites within a patient, and site-unique high-frequency clones were present alongside them.

The sequence was collected from a man aged 45 to 65 with non-small cell lung cancer. Material: lung tumor tissue. The V and J genes are TRBV15 and TRBJ1-3; D ambiguous. This CDR3 is CATSRDRAGGNTICF. CDR3 bases: TGTGCCACCAGCAGAGATCGTGCAGGCGGAAACACCATATGTTTT.